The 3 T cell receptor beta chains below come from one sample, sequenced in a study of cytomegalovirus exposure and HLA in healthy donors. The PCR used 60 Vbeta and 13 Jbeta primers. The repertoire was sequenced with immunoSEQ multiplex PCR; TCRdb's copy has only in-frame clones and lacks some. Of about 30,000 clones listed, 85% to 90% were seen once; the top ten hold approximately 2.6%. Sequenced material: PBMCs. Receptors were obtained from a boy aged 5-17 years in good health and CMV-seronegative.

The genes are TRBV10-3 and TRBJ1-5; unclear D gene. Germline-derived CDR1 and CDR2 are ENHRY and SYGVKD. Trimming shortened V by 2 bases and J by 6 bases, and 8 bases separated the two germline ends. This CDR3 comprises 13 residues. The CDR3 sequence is CAISESAGQPQHF. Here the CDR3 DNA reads TGTGCCATCAGTGAGAGTGCGGGTCAGCCCCAGCATTTT.

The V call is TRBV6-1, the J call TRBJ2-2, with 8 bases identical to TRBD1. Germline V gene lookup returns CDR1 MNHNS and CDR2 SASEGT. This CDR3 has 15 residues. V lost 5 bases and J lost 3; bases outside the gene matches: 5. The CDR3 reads CASSPPGQDTGELFF. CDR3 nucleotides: TGTGCCAGCAGTCCCCCGGGACAGGACACCGGGGAGCTGTTTTTT.

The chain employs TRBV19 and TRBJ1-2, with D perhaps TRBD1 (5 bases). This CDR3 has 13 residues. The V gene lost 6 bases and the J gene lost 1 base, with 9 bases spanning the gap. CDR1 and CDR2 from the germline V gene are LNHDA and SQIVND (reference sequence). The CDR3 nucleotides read TGTGCCAGTAGATGGGGGGTTAACTATGGCTACACCTTC. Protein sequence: CASRWGVNYGYTF.